Below, one TCR beta chain is given with its context. The junction shows a germline mismatch at one end, possibly a read error. Germline V CDR1 and CDR2: LNHDA, SQIVND (reference sequence). This CDR3 contains 14 residues. PCR was performed a second time for about 7 to 12 cycles using a sample-barcoded 5' primer and a J-beta primer mix. A template-switch adaptor with 12 random nucleotides tagged each cDNA molecule. A single record per CDR3 protein comes from TCRdb applying MiXCR to the 5' RACE reads. The table records 550,000 to 750,000 distinct CDR3 sequences, roughly 20% of them present only once. The data originate from a study of blood T cells in healthy people across ages. About the study: About one barcoded beta molecule per two T cells came from capture by template switching.

The sequence derives from a man between 70 and 80 years old in good health. Sequencing was carried out using blood. The chain uses TRBV19 and TRBJ1-5; D not certain. The CDR3 nucleotides read TGTGCCAGTAGTACTCTCAACACTAATCAGCCCCGGCATTTT. Encoded protein: CASSTLNTNQPRHF.